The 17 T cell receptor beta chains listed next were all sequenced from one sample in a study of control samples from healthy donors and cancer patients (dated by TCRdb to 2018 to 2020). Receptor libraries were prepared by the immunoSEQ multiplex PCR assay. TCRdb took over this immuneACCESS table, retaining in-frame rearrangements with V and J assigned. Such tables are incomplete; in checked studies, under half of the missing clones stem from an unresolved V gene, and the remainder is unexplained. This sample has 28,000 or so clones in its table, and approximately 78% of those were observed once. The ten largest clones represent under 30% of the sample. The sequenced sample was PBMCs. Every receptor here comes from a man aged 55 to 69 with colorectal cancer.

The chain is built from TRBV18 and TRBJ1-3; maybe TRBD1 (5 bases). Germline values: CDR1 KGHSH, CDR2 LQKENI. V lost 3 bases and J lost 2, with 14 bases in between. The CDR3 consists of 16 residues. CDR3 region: CASSPSMGTAGNTIYF. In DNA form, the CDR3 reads TGTGCCAGCTCACCCTCCATGGGGACGGCTGGAAACACCATATATTTT.

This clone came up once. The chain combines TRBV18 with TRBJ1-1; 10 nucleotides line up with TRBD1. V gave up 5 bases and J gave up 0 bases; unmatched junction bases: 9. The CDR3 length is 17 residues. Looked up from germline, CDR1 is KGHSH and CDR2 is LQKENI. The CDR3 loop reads CASSSRDRGLLNTEAFF. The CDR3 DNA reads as TGTGCCAGCTCATCCCGGGACAGGGGCTTATTGAACACTGAAGCTTTCTTT.

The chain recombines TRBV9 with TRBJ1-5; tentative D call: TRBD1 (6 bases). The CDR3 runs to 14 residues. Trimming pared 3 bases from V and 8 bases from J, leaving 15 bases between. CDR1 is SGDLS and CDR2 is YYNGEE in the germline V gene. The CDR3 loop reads CASSGRGAGEPQHF. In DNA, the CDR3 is TGTGCCAGCAGCGGACGGGGGGCGGGTGAGCCCCAGCATTTT.

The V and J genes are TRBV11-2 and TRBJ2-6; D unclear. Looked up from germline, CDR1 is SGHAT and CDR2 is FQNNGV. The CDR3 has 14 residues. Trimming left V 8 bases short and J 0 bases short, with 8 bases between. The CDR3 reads CASGSASGANVLTF. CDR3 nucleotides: TGTGCCAGCGGCTCGGCCTCTGGGGCCAACGTCCTGACTTTC.

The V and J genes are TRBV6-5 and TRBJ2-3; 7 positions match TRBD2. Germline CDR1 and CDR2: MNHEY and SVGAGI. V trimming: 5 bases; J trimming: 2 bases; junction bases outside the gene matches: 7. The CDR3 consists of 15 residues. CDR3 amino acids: CASSLLGGNTDTQYF. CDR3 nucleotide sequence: TGTGCCAGCAGTCTACTCGGGGGGAACACAGATACGCAGTATTTT.

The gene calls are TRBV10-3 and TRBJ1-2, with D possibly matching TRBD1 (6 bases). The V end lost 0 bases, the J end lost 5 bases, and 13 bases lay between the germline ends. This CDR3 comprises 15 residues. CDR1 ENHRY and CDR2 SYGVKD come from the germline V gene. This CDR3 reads CAISESGRGDYGYTF. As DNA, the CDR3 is TGTGCCATCAGTGAGTCTGGTAGGGGGGATTATGGCTACACCTTC.

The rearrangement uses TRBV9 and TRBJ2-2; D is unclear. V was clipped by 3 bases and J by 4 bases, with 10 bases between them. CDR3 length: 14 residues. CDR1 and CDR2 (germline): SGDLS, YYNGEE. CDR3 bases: TGTGCCAGCAGCGGCCGAAGGAGCACCGGGGAGCTGTTTTTT. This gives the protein CASSGRRSTGELFF. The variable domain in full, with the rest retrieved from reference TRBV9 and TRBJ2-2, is DSGVTQTPKHLITATGQRVTLRCSPRSGDLSVYWYQQSLDQGLQFLIQYYNGEERAKGNILERFSAQQFPDLHSELNLSSLELGDSALYFCASSGRRSTGELFFGEGSRLTVL.

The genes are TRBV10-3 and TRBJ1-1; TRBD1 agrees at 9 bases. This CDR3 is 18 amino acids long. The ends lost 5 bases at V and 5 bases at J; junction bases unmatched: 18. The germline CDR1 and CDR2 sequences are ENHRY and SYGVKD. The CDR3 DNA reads TGTGCCATCAGTCTTGGCCGGACAGGGGCGGGCCAGGGGACTGAAGCTTTCTTT. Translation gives CAISLGRTGAGQGTEAFF.

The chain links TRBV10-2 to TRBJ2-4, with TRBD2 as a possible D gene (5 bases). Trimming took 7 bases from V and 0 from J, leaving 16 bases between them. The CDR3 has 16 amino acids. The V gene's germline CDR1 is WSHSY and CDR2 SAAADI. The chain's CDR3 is CASNSNRDLAKNIQYF. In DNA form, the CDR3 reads TGCGCCAGCAATTCAAACCGGGATCTAGCCAAAAACATTCAGTACTTC.

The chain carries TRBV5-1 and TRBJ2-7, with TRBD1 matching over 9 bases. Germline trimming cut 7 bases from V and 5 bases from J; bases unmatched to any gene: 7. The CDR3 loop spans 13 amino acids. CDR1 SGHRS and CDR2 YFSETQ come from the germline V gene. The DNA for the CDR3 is TGCGCCAGCTCGACAGGGGGTAATAACGAGCAGTACTTC. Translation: CASSTGGNNEQYF.

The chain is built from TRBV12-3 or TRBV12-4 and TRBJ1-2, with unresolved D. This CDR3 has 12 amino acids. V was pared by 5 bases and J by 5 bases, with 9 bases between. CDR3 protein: CASSLGRYGYTF. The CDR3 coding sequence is TGTGCCAGCAGTCTCGGGCGGTATGGCTACACCTTC.

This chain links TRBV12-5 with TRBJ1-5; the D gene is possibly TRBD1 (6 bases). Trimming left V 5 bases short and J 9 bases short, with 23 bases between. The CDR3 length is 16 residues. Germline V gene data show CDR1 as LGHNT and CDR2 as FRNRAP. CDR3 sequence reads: CASGGGRAARDGPQHF. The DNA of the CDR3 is TGTGCTAGTGGTGGGGGCCGGGCAGCCCGAGATGGGCCCCAGCATTTT.

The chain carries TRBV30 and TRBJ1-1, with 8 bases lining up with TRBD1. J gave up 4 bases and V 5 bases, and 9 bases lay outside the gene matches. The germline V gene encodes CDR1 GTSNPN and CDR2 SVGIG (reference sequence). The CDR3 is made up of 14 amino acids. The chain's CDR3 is CAWGSVDRATEAFF. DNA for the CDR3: TGTGCCTGGGGCTCCGTGGACAGGGCCACTGAAGCTTTCTTT. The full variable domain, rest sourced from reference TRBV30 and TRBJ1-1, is SQTIHQWPATLVQPVGSPLSLECTVEGTSNPNLYWYRQAAGRGLQLLFYSVGIGQISSEVPQNLSASRPQDRQFILSSKKLLLSDSGFYLCAWGSVDRATEAFFGQGTRLTVV.

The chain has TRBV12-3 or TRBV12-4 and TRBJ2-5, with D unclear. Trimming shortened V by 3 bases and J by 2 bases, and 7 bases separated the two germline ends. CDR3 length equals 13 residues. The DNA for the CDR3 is TGTGCCAGCAGTTTGTCACCACAAGAGACCCAGTACTTC. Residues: CASSLSPQETQYF.

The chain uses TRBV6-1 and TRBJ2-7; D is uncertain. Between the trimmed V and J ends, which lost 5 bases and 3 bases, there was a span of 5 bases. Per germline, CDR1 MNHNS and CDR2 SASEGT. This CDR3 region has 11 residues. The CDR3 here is CASSTDYEQYF. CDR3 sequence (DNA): TGTGCCAGCAGTACTGACTACGAGCAGTACTTC.

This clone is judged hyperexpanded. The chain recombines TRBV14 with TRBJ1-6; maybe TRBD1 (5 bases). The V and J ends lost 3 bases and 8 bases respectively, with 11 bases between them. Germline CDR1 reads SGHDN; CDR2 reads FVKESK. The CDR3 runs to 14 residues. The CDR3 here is CASSHWGSDSPLHF. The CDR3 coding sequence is TGTGCCAGCAGCCATTGGGGGTCAGATTCACCCCTCCACTTT.

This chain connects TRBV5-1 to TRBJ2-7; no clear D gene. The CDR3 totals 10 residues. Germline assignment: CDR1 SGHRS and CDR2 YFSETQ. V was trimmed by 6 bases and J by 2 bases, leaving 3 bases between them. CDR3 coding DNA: TGCGCCAGCACTACCTACGAGCAGTACGTC. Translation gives CASTTYEQYV.